These 3 T cell receptor beta chains came from one sample sequenced in a study of T-cell reconstitution after alpha-beta-depleted transplantation in children. Construction of the TCRbeta library involved unique molecular identifiers. MiXCR was run by TCRdb on the PCR reads, yielding one entry per CDR3 protein. The sample lists 200,000 to 300,000 distinct CDR3 sequences; about 23% were seen once. This material consisted of PBMCs, taken before TCRalphabeta/CD19-depleted stem cell transplant. The source is a girl under 10 years old with Fanconi anemia, due to receive a stem cell transplant.

At least ten counts were recorded for this clonotype. This chain connects TRBV12-3 or TRBV12-4 to TRBJ2-5; TRBD2 agrees at 8 bases. The CDR3 consists of 15 residues. V trimming: 6 bases; J trimming: 4 bases; junction bases outside the gene matches: 10. CDR3 region: CASSRRGLGGETQYF. The CDR3, as DNA: TGTGCCAGCAGCCGAAGGGGACTAGGAGGAGAGACCCAGTACTTC.

The table lists this clonotype with many counts. V and J are TRBV27 and TRBJ2-7; D not certain. Between the trimmed V and J ends, which lost 3 bases and 5 bases, there was a span of 17 bases. The CDR3 consists of 15 residues. Germline V CDR1 and CDR2: MNHEY, SMNVEV (reference sequence). CDR3 amino acids: CASSFLGSPRHEQYF. CDR3 nucleotide sequence: TGTGCCAGCAGTTTCCTTGGCAGTCCCAGGCACGAGCAGTACTTC.

The V and J genes are TRBV5-1 and TRBJ2-3; tentative D call: TRBD1 (6 bases). From germline, CDR1 is SGHRS and CDR2 YFSETQ. This CDR3 comprises 15 residues. The V gene lost 0 bases and the J gene lost 2 bases, with 10 bases spanning the gap. As DNA, the CDR3 is TGCGCCAGCAGCTTGGACGACAGGTCCACAGATACGCAGTATTTT. As protein: CASSLDDRSTDTQYF. Variable domain in full (rest from reference TRBV5-1 and TRBJ2-3): KAGVTQTPRYLIKTRGQQVTLSCSPISGHRSVSWYQQTPGQGLQFLFEYFSETQRNKGNFPGRFSGRQFSNSRSEMNVSTLELGDSALYLCASSLDDRSTDTQYFGPGTRLTVL.